This T cell receptor (beta chain) was captured by sequencing in a study of T cell changes during pregnancy in multiple sclerosis. This clone occurred once. Sequencing was performed with immunoSEQ multiplex PCR; in TCRdb, only in-frame clones are kept and a portion is missing. The table lists about 100,000 clones, roughly 92% of them singletons, with around 1.2% in the top ten. The CDR3 totals 14 residues. The J segment lost 15 bases and the V segment lost 5 bases, leaving 10 bases of the junction unmatched. The germline V gene encodes CDR1 WSHSY and CDR2 SAAADI. The chain combines TRBV10-2 with TRBJ2-1; 13 nucleotides line up with TRBD2. The sequence derives from a female donor with multiple sclerosis, enrolled in a pregnancy study. The source was peripheral blood, collected in the second trimester of pregnancy. CDR3 loop: CASSSGLAGNRGFF. The CDR3 coding sequence is TGCGCCAGCAGTTCGGGACTAGCGGGAAACCGGGGGTTCTTC.